The text below deals with one T cell receptor (beta chain). Its antigen remains unidentified. Per CD8+ T cell subset, triplicate sorts of approximately 270,000 cells each were done. CD45RO-CCR7+CD27+CD95- was the phenotype of naive CD8+ T cells. The sample is drawn from a study of CXCR3-negative and CXCR3-positive naive CD8 T cells. Turning to the study itself: The libraries yielded 120 million to 150 million TRB reads, about 1.5 +/- 0.3 million each.

5' RACE that incorporated UMI labels was used to prepare the TRB cDNA libraries. No DNA is given; TCRdb re-called the 5' RACE reads and lists each CDR3 protein once. The listing records some 39,000 distinct CDR3 sequences. Looked up from germline, CDR1 is LGHNA and CDR2 is YNFKEQ. The CDR3 covers 13 residues. Study results and limitations: The level of CXCR3 expression partially decreased after cryopreservation; the majority of assays used fresh PBMCs.

The sequenced sample was naive CXCR3- CD8+ T cells from blood. Regarding subset: CD45RO-CCR7+CD27+CD95- naive CD8+ T cells lacking CXCR3 (TNR3-). The rearrangement links TRBV4-2 to TRBJ1-2; the TCRdb call, TRBD1, lacks DNA for checking. This receptor was obtained from a human donor in good health. Some clones in this sample may be carry-over from other donors' samples. The CDR3 spells CASSQGDREGYTF.